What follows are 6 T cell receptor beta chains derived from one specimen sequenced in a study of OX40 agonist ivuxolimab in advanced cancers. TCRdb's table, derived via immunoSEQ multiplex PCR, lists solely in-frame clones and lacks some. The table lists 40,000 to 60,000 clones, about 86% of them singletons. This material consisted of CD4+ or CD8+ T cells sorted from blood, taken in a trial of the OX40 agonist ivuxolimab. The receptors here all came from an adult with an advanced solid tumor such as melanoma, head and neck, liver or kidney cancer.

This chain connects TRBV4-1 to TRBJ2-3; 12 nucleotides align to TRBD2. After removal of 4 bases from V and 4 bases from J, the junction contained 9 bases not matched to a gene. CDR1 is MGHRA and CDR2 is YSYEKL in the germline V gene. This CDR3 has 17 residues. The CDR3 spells CASSPSSGGAFADTQYF. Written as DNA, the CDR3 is TGCGCCAGCAGCCCATCTAGCGGGGGGGCCTTTGCAGATACGCAGTATTTT.

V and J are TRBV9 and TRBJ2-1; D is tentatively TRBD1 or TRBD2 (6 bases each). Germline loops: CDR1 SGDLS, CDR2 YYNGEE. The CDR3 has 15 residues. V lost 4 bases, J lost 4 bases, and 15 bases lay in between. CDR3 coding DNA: TGTGCCAGCAGCCGGGGGTGGCAGGGGTACAATGAGCAGTTCTTC. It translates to CASSRGWQGYNEQFF.

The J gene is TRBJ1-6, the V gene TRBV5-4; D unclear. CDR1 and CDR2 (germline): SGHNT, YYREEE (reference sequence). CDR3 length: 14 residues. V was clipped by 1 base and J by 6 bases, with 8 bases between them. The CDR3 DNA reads TGTGCCAGCAGCTTGTCGTCCGGTAATTCACCCCTCCACTTT. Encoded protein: CASSLSSGNSPLHF. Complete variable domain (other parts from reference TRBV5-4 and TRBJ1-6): ETGVTQSPTHLIKTRGQQVTLRCSSQSGHNTVSWYQQALGQGPQFIFQYYREEENGRGNFPPRFSGLQFPNYSSELNVNALELDDSALYLCASSLSSGNSPLHFGNGTRLTVT.

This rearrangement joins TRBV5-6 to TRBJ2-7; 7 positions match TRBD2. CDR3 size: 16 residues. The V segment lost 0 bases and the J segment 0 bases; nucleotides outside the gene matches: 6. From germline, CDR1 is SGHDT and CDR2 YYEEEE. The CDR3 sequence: CASSLVGGDPSYEQYF. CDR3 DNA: TGTGCCAGCAGCTTGGTGGGGGGGGATCCCTCCTACGAGCAGTACTTC.

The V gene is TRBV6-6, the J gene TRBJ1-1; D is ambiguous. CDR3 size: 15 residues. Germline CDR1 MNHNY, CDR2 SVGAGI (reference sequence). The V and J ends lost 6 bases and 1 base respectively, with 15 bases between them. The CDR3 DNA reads TGTGCCAGCAGCCAAAGGAGCGGCGGGAACACTGAAGCTTTCTTT. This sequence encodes CASSQRSGGNTEAFF.

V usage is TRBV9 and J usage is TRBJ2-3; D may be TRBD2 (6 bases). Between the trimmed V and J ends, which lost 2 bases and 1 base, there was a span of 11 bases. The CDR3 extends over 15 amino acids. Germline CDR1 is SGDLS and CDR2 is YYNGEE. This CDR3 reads CASSVGSGGTDTQYF. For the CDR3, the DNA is TGTGCCAGCAGCGTTGGTAGCGGCGGCACAGATACGCAGTATTTT.